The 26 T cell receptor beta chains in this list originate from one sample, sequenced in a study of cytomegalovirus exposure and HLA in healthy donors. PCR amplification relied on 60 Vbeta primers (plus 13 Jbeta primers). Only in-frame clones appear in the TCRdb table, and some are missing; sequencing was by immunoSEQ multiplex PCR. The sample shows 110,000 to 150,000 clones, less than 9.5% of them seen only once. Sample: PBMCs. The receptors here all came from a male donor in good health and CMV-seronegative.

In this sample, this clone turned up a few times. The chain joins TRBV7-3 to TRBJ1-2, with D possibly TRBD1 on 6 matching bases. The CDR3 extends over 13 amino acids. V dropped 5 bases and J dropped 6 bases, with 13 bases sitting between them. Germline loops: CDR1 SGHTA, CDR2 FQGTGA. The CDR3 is CASSLTGSDGYTF. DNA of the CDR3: TGTGCCAGCAGCCTGACAGGCTCCGATGGCTACACCTTC.

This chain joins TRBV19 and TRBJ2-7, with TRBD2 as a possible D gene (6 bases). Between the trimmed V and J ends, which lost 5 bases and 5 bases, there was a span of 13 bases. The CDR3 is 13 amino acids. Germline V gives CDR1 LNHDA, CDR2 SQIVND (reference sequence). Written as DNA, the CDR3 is TGTGCCAGTAGTTGGAGGGTCAGCCACGAGCAGTACTTC. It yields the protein CASSWRVSHEQYF.

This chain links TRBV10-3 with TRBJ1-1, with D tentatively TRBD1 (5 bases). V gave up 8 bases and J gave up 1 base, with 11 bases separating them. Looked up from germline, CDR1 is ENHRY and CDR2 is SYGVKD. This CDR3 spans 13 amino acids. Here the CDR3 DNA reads TGTGCCATCTGGGGGGAGACGAACACTGAAGCTTTCTTT. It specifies CAIWGETNTEAFF.

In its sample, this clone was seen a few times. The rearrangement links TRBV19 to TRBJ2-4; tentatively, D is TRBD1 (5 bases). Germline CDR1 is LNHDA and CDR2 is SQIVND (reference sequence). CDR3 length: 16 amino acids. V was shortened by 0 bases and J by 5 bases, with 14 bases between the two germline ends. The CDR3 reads CASSIDHNRLENIQYF. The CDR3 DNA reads TGTGCCAGTAGTATAGATCATAACAGGCTGGAAAACATTCAGTACTTC.

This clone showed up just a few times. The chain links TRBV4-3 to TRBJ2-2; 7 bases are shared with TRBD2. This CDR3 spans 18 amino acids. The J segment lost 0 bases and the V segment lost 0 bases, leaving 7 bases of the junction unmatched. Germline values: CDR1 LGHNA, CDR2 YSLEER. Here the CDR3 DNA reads TGCGCCAGCAGCCAAGAGATTGGCGGGGGAACGAACACCGGGGAGCTGTTTTTT. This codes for CASSQEIGGGTNTGELFF.

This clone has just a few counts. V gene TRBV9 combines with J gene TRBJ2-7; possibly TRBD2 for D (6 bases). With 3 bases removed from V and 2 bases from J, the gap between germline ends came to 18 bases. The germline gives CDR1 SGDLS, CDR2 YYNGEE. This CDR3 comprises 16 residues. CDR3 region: CASSGGRGGYAYEQYF. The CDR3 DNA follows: TGTGCCAGCAGCGGGGGCCGCGGAGGGTACGCCTACGAGCAGTACTTC.

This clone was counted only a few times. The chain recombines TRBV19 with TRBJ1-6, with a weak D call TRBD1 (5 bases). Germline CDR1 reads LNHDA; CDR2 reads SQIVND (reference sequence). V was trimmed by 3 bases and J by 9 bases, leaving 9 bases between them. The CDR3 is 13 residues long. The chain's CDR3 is CASSIQGSSPLHF. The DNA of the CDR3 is TGTGCCAGTAGTATTCAGGGTAGTTCACCCCTCCACTTT.

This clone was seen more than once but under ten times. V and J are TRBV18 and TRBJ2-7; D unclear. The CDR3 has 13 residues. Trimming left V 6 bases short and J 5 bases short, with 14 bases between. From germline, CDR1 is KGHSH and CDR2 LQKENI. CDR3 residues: CASSPTRNHEQYF. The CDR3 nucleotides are TGTGCCAGCTCCCCCACGCGGAACCACGAGCAGTACTTC.

The CDR3 sequence is CASSADRGEQYF. CDR3 nucleotides: TGTGCCAGCAGCGCGGACAGGGGCGAGCAGTACTTC. The chain joins TRBV9 to TRBJ2-7; 9 bases fit TRBD1. The V and J ends lost 3 bases and 6 bases, in that order; junction bases with no gene match: 1. Germline V gene lookup returns CDR1 SGDLS and CDR2 YYNGEE. The CDR3 has 12 amino acids. Full variable domain (missing parts from reference TRBV9 and TRBJ2-7): DSGVTQTPKHLITATGQRVTLRCSPRSGDLSVYWYQQSLDQGLQFLIQYYNGEERAKGNILERFSAQQFPDLHSELNLSSLELGDSALYFCASSADRGEQYFGPGTRLTVT.

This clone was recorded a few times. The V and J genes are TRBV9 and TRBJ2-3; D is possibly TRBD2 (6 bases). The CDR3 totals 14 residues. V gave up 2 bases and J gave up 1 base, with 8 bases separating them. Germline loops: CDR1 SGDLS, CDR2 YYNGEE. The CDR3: CASSVPGGTDTQYF. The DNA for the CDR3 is TGTGCCAGCAGCGTTCCGGGAGGCACAGATACGCAGTATTTT.

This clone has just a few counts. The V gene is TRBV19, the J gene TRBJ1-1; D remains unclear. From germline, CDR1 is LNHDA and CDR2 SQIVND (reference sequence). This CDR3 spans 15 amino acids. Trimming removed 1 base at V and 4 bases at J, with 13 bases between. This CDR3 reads CASSIGAPALTEAFF. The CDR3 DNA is TGTGCCAGTAGTATAGGAGCCCCCGCGCTCACTGAAGCTTTCTTT.

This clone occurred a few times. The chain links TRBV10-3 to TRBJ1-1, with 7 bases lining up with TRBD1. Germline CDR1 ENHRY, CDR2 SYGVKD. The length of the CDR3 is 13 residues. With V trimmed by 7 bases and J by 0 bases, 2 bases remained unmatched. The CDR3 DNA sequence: TGTGCCATCACCCAGGGGGTGAACACTGAAGCTTTCTTT. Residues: CAITQGVNTEAFF.

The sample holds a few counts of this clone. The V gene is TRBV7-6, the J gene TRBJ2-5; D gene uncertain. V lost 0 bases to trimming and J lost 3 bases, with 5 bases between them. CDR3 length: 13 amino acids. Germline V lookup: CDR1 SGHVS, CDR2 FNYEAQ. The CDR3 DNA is TGTGCCAGCAGCTTAGCGCGTAAAGAGACCCAGTACTTC. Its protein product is CASSLARKETQYF.

The CDR3 reads CASAGTGREAFF. The CDR3 nucleotides read TGTGCCAGCGCAGGGACAGGGAGGGAAGCTTTCTTT. The chain combines TRBV5-8 with TRBJ1-1, with 9 bases identical to TRBD1. The CDR3 contains 12 residues. Per the germline V gene, CDR1 is SGHTS and CDR2 is YDEGEE. J was trimmed by 8 bases and V by 7 bases; bases with no gene match: 6.

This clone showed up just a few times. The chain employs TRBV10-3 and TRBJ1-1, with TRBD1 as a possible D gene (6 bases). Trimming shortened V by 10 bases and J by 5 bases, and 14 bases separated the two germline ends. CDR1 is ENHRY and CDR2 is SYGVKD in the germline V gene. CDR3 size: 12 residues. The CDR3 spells CATGAGGTEAFF. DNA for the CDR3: TGTGCCACGGGGGCGGGGGGGACTGAAGCTTTCTTT.

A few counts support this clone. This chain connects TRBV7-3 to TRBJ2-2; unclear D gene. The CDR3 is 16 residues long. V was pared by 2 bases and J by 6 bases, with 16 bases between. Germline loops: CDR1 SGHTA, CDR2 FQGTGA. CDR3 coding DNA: TGTGCCAGCAGCTTATATGCTCCCAGCGAGGCCGGGGAGCTGTTTTTT. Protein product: CASSLYAPSEAGELFF.

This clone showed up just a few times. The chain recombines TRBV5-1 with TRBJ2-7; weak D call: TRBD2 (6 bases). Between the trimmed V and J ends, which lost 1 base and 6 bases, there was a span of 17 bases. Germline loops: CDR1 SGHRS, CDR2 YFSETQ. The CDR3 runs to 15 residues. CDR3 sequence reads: CASSLYGGEPAEQYF. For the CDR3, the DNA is TGCGCCAGCAGCTTGTATGGAGGGGAGCCAGCCGAGCAGTACTTC.

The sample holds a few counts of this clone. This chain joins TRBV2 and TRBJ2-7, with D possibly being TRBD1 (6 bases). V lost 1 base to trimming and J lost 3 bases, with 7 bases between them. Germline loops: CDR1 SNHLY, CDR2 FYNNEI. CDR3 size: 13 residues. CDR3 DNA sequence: TGTGCCAGCAGTGAAGTCAGGGGCTACGAGCAGTACTTC. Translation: CASSEVRGYEQYF.

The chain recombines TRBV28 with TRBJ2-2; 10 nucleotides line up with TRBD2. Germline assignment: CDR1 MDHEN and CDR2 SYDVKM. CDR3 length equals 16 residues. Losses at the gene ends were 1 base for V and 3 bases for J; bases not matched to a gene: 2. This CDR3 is CASSLSSGGYTGELFF. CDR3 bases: TGTGCCAGCAGTTTATCTAGCGGGGGTTACACCGGGGAGCTGTTTTTT.

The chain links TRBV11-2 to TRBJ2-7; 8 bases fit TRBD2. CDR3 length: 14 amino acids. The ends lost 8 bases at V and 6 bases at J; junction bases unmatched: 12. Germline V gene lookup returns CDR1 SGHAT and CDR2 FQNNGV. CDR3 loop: CASLPRRGASEQYF. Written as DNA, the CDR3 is TGTGCCAGCCTCCCACGGCGGGGGGCGAGCGAGCAGTACTTC.

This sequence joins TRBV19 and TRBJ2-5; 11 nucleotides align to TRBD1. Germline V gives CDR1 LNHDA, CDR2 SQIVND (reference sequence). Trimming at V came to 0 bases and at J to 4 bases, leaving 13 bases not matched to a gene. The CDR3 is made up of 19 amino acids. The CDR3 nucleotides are TGTGCCAGTAGTATAGATGGAATGTGGACAGGGGGCCATTCAGAGACCCAGTACTTC. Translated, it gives CASSIDGMWTGGHSETQYF.

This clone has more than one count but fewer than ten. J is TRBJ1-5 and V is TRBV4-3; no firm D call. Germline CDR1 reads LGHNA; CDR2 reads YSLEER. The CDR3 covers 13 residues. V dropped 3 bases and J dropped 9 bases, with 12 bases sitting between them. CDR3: CASSQSEGLPQHF. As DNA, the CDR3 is TGCGCCAGCAGCCAGTCTGAGGGCCTGCCCCAGCATTTT.

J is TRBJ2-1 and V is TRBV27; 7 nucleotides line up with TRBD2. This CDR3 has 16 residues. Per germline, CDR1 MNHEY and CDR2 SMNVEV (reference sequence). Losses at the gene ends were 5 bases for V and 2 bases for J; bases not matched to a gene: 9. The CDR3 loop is CASSPSAGETYNEQFF. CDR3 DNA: TGTGCCAGCAGTCCTTCCGCGGGGGAAACCTACAATGAGCAGTTCTTC.

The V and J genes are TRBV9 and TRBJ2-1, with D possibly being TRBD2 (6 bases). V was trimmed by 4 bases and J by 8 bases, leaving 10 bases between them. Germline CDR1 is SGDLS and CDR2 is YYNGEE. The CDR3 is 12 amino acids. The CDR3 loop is CASSQGGDEQFF. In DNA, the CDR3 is TGTGCCAGCAGCCAGGGAGGCGATGAGCAGTTCTTC.

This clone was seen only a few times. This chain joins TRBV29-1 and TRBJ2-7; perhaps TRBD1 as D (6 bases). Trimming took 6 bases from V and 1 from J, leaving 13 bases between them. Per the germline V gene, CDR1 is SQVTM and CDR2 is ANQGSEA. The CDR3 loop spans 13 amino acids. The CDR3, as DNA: TGCAGCGTAACCACAGGGCTGTCCTACGAGCAGTACTTC. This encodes CSVTTGLSYEQYF.

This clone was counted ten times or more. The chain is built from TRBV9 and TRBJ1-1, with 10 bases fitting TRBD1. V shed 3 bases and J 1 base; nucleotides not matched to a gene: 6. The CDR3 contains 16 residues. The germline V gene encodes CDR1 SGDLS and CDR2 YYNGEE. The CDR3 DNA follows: TGTGCCAGCAGCGGAGGGGACAGGGGTTGGAACACTGAAGCTTTCTTT. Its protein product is CASSGGDRGWNTEAFF.